This T cell receptor (beta chain) was observed in a study of shared clonotypes between healthy human individuals. Here immunoSEQ multiplex PCR was the method, and the copy in TCRdb shows in-frame clones only, minus some. The sample contains about 330,000 clones, 74% of which appear only once. The CDR3 is 13 amino acids. Germline V lookup: CDR1 LGHNT, CDR2 FRNRAP. V dropped 1 base and J dropped 3 bases, with 6 bases sitting between them. The sample was memory CD4+ T cells sorted from blood. Subset defined: CD45RA-negative fraction. The J gene is TRBJ1-2, the V gene TRBV12-5; D gene ambiguous. This sequence originates from a man younger than 40 in good health. CDR3 protein: CASGLDGHYGYTF. CDR3 coding DNA: TGTGCTAGTGGTTTGGACGGACACTATGGCTACACCTTC.